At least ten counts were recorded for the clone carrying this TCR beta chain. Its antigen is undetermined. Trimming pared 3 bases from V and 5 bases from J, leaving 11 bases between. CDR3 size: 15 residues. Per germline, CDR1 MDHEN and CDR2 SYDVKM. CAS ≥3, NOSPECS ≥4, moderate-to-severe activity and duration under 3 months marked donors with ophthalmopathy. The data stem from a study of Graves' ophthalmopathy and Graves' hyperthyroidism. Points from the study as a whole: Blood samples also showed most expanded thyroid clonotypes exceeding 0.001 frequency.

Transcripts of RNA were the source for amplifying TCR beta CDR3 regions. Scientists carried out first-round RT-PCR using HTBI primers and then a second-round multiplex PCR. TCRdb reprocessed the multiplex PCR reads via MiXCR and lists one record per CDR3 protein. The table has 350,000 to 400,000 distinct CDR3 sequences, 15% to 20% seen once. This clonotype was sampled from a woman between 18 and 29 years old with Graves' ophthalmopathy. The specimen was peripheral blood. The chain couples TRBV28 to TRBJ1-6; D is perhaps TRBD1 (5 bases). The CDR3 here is CASSFPETDNSPLHF. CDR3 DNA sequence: TGTGCCAGCAGTTTCCCAGAGACAGATAATTCACCCCTCCACTTT. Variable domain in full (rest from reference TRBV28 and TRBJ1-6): DVKVTQSSRYLVKRTGEKVFLECVQDMDHENMFWYRQDPGLGLRLIYFSYDVKMKEKGDIPEGYSVSREKKERFSLILESASTNQTSMYLCASSFPETDNSPLHFGNGTRLTVT.